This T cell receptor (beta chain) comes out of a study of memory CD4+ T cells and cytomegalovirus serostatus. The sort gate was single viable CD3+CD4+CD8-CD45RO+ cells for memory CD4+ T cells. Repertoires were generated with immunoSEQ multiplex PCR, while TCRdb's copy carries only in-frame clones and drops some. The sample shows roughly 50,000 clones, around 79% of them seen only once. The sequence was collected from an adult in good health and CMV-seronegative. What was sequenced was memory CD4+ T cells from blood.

The CDR3 region has the DNA TGTGCCACTAGGGGTAGGGGGCCTGGGGAGCAGTACTTC. It yields the protein CATRGRGPGEQYF. The rearrangement uses TRBV6-1 and TRBJ2-7; TRBD1 agrees at 7 bases. The V gene's germline CDR1 is MNHNS and CDR2 SASEGT. V shed 10 bases and J 7 bases; nucleotides not matched to a gene: 13. The length of the CDR3 is 13 residues.